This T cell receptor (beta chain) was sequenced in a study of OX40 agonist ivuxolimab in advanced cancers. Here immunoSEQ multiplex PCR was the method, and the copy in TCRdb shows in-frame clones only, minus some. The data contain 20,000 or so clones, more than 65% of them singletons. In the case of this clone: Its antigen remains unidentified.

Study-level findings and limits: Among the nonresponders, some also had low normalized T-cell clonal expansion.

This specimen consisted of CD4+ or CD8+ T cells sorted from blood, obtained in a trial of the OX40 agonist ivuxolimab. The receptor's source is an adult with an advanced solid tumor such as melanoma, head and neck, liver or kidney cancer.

The DNA for the CDR3 is TGCGCCAGCAGCCCGTATCCAGGACAGACCTACGAGCAGTACTTC. Its translation is CASSPYPGQTYEQYF. This chain uses TRBV4-1 with TRBJ2-7; possible D gene TRBD1, 6 bases. Germline-derived CDR1 and CDR2 are MGHRA and YSYEKL. This CDR3 contains 15 residues. Trimming left V 4 bases short and J 2 bases short, with 15 bases between.